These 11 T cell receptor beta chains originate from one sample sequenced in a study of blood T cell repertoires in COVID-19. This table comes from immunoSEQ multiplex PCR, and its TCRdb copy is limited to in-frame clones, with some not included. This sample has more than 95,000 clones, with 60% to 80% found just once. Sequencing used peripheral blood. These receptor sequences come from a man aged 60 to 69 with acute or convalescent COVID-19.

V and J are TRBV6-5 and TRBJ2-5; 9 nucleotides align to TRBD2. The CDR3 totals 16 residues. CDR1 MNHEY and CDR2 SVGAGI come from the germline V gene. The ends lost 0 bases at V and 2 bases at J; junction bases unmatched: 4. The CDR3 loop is CASSYSASGEQETQYF. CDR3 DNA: TGTGCCAGCAGTTACTCGGCTAGCGGGGAGCAAGAGACCCAGTACTTC.

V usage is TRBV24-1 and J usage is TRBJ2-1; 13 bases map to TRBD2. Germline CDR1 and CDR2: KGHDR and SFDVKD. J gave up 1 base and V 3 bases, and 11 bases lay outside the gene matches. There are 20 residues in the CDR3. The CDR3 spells CATSDPRRTSGSRSYNEQFF. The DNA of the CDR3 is TGTGCCACCAGTGATCCCCGGAGGACTAGCGGGAGTCGGTCCTACAATGAGCAGTTCTTC.

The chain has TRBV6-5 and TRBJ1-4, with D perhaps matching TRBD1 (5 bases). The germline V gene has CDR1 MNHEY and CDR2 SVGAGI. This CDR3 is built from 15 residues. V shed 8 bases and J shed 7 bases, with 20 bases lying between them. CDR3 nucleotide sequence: TGTGCCAGCTCTACCCGGGGGGGTCTCGCTGAAAAACTGTTTTTT. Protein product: CASSTRGGLAEKLFF.

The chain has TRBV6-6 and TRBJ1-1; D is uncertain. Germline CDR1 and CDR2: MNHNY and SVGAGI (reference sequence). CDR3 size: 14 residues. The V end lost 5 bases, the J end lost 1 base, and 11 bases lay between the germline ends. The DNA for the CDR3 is TGTGCCAGCAGTCAGGACTTAGGGAACACTGAAGCTTTCTTT. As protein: CASSQDLGNTEAFF.

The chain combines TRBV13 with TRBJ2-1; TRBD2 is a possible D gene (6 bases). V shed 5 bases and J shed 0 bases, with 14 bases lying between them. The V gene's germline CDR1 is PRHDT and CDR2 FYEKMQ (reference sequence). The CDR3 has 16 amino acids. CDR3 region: CASSQTGESSYNEQFF. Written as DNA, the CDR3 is TGTGCCAGCAGCCAAACGGGAGAGAGCTCCTACAATGAGCAGTTCTTC.

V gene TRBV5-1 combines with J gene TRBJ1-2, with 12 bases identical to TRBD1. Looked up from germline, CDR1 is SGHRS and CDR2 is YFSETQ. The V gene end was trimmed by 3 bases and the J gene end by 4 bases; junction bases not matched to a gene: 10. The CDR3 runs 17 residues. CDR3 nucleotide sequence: TGCGCCAGCAGCTCGCCGGGACAGGGGGCGTTAAGCTATGGCTACACCTTC. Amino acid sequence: CASSSPGQGALSYGYTF.

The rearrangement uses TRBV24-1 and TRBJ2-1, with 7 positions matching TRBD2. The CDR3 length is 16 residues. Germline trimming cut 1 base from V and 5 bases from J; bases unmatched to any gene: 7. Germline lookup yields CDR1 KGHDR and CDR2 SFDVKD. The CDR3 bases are TGTGCCACCAGTGATTTCGGGGCAGGGAGGGACAATGAGCAGTTCTTC. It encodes CATSDFGAGRDNEQFF.

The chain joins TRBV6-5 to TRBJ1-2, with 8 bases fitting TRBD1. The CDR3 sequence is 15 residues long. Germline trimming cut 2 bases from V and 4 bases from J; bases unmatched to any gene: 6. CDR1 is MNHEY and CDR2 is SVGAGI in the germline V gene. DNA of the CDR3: TGTGCCAGCAGTTACGGCAAAACAGGGGGCTATGGCTACACCTTC. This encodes CASSYGKTGGYGYTF.

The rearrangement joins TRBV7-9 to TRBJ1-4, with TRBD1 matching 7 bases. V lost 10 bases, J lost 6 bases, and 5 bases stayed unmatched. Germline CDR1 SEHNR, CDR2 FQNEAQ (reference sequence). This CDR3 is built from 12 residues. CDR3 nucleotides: TGTGCCACAAAAACAGGGGATGAAAAACTGTTTTTT. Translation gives CATKTGDEKLFF.

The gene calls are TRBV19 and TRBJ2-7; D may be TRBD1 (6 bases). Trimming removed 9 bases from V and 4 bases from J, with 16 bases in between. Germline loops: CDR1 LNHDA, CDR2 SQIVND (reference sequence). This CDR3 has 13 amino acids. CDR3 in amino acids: CASTPGEGYEQYF. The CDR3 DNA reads TGTGCCAGCACACCAGGGGAAGGGTACGAGCAGTACTTC.

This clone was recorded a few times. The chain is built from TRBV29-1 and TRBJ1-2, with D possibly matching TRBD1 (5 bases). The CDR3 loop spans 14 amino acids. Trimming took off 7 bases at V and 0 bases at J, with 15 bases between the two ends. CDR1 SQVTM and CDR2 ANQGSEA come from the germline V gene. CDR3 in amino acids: CSAGGNSANYGYTF. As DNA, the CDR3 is TGCAGCGCCGGGGGGAATTCGGCTAACTATGGCTACACCTTC.